This paragraph covers one T cell receptor beta chain sequence. From germline, CDR1 is SGHDN and CDR2 FVKESK. Trimming removed 4 bases from V and 3 bases from J, with 9 bases in between. CDR3 length equals 14 residues. These data come from a study of blood T cell repertoires in COVID-19. Data came from immunoSEQ multiplex PCR; TCRdb stores just in-frame clones and leaves some out. This sample yields hundreds of thousands of clones, of which roughly 88% are seen a single time; around 0.8% belongs to the top ten. The V gene is TRBV14, the J gene TRBJ2-2; tentative D call: TRBD2 (5 bases). The sample was peripheral blood. This clonotype was sampled from a woman in her twenties or thirties with acute or convalescent COVID-19. CDR3 in amino acids: CASSPAGHTGELFF. In DNA, the CDR3 is TGTGCCAGCAGCCCGGCGGGCCACACCGGGGAGCTGTTTTTT.